This T cell receptor beta chain derives from a study of shared clonotypes between healthy human individuals. General study results and limits: Clonotypes that were shared across four donors made up around 5% of naive CD4 clonotypes.

As regards this clone: Its cognate antigen is unknown.

Participating donors were healthy, HIV-negative adults free of recent acute infections or vaccinations. Donors comprised only Caucasian adults living in Nashville, Tennessee. CD4+ cells were split into CD45RA+ naive and CD45RA-negative memory subsets. V lost 1 base to trimming and J lost 4 bases; unmatched junction nucleotides: 15. Looked up from germline, CDR1 is LGHNA and CDR2 is YSLEER. The CDR3 consists of 19 residues. Data came from immunoSEQ multiplex PCR; TCRdb stores just in-frame clones and leaves some out. The sample holds approximately 2.3 million clones; 85% to 95% are singletons and the top ten take about 0.41%.

This sequence joins TRBV4-3 and TRBJ1-3; TRBD1 agrees at 8 bases. The sequence was obtained from a man aged 18 to 29 in good health. Some clones in this sample may be carry-over from other donors' samples. The source material was naive CD4+ T cells from PBMCs. The subset denotes: CD45RA+ positively selected. CDR3 in amino acids: CASSQAIAGTGMLGNTIYF. CDR3 bases: TGCGCCAGCAGCCAAGCAATAGCGGGGACAGGCATGTTGGGAAACACCATATATTTT.